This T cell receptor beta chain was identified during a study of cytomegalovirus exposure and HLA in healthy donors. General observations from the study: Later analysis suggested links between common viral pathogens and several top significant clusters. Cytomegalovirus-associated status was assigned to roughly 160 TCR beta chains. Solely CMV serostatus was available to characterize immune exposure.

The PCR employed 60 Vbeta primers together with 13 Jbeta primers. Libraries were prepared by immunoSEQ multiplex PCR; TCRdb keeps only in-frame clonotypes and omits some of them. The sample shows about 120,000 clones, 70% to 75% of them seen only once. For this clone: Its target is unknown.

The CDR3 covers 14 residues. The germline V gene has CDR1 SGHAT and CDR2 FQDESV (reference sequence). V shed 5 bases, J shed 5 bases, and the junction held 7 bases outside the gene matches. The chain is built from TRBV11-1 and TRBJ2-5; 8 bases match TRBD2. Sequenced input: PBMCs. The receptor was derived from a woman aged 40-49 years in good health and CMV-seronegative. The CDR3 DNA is TGTGCCAGCAGCCCCAGGACTAGCTGGGAGACCCAGTACTTC. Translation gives CASSPRTSWETQYF.